This T cell receptor (beta chain) came from a study of T cells after yellow fever vaccination. Study background: Fractions of low cell number were prepared using SMART-Seq v4 Ultra Low Input. Findings and limits, study-wide: Peaking on day 5 versus 15, the secondary response was faster but weaker. Subsequent booster samples again held most clones from primary vaccination (approximately 95% CD4, about 90% CD8).

This clonotype was observed a few times. Its matching antigen is unknown. The V gene's germline CDR1 is MNHEY and CDR2 SMNVEV (reference sequence). Deletions cut 7 bases from V and 7 bases from J, with 10 bases between. This CDR3 has 12 residues. TCRdb re-called the 5' RACE reads with MiXCR, one entry per CDR3 protein. The table includes around 120,000 distinct CDR3 sequences, roughly 15% detected once. This chain joins TRBV27 and TRBJ2-2, with D unclear. This receptor was obtained from a man younger than 30 who received the YFV17D yellow fever vaccine. The specimen comprised CD8+ T cells sorted from PBMCs, sampled 5 days after the yellow fever booster vaccination. Here the CDR3 DNA reads TGTGCCAGCACCACGGGTAACGGGGAGCTGTTTTTT. Translated: CASTTGNGELFF.